What follows describes a single T cell receptor (beta chain). What it binds is unknown. Profiling relied on immunoSEQ multiplex PCR, and the TCRdb table lists in-frame clones only, not all of them. The sample records some 170,000 clones, 89% being singletons. This specimen comes from a study of cytomegalovirus exposure and HLA in healthy donors. Study results and caveats: Subsequent analysis revealed that first-cohort TCR clusters tended to co-occur in the 90 to 150 validation repertoires.

The source is a woman aged 18-29 years in good health and CMV-seropositive. The sequenced material came from PBMCs.

The CDR3 is CASSSGTPGGEQYF. CDR3 nucleotides: TGTGCCAGTAGTTCCGGGACCCCCGGAGGGGAGCAGTACTTC. The chain joins TRBV19 to TRBJ2-7; perhaps TRBD2 as D (6 bases). In germline, CDR1 is LNHDA, CDR2 SQIVND (reference sequence). CDR3 size: 14 residues. Trimming pared 5 bases from V and 7 bases from J, leaving 18 bases between.